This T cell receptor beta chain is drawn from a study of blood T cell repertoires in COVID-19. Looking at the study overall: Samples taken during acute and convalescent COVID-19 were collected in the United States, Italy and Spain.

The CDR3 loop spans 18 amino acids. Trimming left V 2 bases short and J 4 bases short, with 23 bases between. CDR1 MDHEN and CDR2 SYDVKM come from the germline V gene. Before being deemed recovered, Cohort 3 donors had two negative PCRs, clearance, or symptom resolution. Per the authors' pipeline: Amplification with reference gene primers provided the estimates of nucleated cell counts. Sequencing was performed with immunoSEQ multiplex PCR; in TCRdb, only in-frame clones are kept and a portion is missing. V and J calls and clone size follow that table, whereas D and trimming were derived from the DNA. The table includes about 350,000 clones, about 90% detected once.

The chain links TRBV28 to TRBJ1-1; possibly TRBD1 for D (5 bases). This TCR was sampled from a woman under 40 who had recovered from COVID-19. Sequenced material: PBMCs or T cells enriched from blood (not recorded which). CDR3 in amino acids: CASSLVWGGVTSGTEAFF. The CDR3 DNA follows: TGTGCCAGCAGTTTAGTGTGGGGGGGGGTGACCAGCGGCACTGAAGCTTTCTTT.